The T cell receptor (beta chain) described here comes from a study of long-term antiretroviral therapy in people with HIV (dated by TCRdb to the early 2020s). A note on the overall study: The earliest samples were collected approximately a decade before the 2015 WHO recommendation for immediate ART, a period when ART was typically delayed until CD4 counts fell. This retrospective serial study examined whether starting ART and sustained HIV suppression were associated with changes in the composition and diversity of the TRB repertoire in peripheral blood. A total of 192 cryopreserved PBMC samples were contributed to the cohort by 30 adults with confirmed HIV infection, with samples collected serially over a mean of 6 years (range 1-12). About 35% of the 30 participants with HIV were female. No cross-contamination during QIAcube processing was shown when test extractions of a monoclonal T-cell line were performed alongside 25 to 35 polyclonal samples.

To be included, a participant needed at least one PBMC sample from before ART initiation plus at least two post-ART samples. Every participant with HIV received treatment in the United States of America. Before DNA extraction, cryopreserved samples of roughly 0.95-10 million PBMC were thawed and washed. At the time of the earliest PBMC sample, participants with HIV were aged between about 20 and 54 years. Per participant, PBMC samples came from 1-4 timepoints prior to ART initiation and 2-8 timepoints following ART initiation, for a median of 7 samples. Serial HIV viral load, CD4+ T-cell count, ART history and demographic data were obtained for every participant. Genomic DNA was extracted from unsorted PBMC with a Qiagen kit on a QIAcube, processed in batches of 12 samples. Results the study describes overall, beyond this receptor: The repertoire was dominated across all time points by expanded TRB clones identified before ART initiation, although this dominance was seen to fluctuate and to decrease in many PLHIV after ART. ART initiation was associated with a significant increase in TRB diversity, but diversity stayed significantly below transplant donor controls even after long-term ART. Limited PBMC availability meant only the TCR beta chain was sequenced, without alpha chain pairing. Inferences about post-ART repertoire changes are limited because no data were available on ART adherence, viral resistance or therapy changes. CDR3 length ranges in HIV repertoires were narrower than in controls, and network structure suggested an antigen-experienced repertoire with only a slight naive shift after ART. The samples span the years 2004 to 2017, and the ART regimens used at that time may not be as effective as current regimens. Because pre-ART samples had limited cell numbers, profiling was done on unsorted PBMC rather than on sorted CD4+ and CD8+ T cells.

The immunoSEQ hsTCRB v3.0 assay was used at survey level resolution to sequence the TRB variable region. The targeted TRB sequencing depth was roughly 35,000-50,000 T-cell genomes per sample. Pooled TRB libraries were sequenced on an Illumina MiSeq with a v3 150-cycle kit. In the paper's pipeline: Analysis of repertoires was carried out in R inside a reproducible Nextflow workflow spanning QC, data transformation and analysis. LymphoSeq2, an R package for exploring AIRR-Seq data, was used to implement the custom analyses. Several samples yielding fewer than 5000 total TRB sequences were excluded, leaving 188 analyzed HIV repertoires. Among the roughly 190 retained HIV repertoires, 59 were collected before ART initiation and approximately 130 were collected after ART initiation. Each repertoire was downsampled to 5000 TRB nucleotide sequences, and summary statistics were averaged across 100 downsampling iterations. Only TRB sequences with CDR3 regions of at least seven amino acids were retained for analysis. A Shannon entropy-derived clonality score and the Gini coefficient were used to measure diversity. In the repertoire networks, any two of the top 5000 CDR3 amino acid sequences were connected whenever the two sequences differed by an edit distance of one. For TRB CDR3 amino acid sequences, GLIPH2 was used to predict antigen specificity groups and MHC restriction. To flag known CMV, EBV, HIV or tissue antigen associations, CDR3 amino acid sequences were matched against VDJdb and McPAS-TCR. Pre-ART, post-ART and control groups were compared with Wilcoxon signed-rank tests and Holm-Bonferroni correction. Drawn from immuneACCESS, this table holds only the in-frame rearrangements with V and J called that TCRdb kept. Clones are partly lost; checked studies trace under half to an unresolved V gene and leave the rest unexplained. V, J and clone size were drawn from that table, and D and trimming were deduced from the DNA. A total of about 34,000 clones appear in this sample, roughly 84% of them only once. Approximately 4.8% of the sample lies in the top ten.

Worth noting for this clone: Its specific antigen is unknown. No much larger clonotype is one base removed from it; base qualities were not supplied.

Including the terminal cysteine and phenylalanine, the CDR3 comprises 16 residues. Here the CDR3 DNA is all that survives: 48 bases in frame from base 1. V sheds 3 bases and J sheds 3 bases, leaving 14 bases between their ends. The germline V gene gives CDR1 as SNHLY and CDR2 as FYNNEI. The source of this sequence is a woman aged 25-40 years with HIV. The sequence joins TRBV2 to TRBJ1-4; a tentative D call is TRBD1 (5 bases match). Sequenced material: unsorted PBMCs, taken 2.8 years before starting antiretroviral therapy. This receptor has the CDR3 CASSEDAGRPNEKLFF. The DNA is TGTGCCAGCAGTGAGGACGCGGGACGTCCTAATGAAAAACTGTTTTTT.